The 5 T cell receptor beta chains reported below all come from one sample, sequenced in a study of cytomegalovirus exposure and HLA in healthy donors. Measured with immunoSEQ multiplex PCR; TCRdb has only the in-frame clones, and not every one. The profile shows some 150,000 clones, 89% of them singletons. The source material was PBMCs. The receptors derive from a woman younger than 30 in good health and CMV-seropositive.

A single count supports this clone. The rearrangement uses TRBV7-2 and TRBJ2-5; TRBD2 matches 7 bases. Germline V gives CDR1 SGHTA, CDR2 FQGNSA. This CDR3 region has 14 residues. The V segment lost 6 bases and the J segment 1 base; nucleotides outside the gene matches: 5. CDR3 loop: CASSPSGAQETQYF. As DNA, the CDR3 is TGTGCCAGCAGTCCCAGCGGGGCCCAAGAGACCCAGTACTTC.

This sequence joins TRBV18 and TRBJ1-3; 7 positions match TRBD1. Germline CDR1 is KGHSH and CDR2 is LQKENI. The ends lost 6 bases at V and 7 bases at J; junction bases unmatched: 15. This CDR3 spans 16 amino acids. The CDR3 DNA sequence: TGTGCCAGCTCGCCAAACCAGGGGGAAACAATGAACACCATATATTTT. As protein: CASSPNQGETMNTIYF.

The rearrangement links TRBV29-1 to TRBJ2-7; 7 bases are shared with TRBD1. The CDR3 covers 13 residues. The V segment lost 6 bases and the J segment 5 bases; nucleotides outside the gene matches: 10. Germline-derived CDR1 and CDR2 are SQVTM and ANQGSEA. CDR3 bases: TGCAGCGTCGAGGCTTGGACAGGTGACGAGCAGTACTTC. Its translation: CSVEAWTGDEQYF.

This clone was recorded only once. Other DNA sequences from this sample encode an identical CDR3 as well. The CDR3 DNA reads TGTGCCAGCAGTTACTCCGGGACAGAGTACGAGCAGTACTTC. This translates into CASSYSGTEYEQYF. The chain has TRBV6-5 and TRBJ2-7; TRBD1 matches at 7 bases. J gave up 4 bases and V 0 bases, and 3 bases lay outside the gene matches. Germline lookup yields CDR1 MNHEY and CDR2 SVGAGI. The CDR3 extends over 14 amino acids.

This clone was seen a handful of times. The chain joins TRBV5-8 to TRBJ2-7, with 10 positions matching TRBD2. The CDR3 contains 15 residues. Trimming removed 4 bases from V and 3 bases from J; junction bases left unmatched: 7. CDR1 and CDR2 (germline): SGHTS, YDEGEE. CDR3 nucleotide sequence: TGTGCCAGCAGCATACGACTAGCGGGTCGCTACGAGCAGTACTTC. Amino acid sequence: CASSIRLAGRYEQYF. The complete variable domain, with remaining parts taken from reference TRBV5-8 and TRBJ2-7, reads EAGVTQSPTHLIKTRGQQATLRCSPISGHTSVYWYQQALGLGLQFLLWYDEGEERNRGNFPPRFSGRQFPNYSSELNVNALELEDSALYLCASSIRLAGRYEQYFGPGTRLTVT.